This T cell receptor beta chain was captured by sequencing in a study of blood T cell repertoires in COVID-19. Across the study: Nucleic acid was either cDNA or gDNA, and it came from T cells, B-cell-depleted T cells, or PBMCs.

Enrolled through a virtual design, the participants were between 18 and 89 years of age and came from about two dozen US areas. In the authors' workflow: Amplification with reference gene primers provided the estimates of nucleated cell counts. Generated by immunoSEQ multiplex PCR, the TCRdb table keeps only in-frame clones and is missing some. From that table come the V and J calls and clone size; the DNA was used to work out D and trimming. The repertoire includes around 160,000 clones, around 90% of them detected once, and approximately 4.3% sits in the top ten. Germline lookup yields CDR1 SGHVS and CDR2 FQNEAQ. CDR3 size: 15 residues. V dropped 2 bases and J dropped 4 bases, with 12 bases sitting between them.

Sequencing was done on a sample of PBMCs or T cells enriched from blood (not recorded which). This TCR was sampled from a woman between 40 and 55 years old who had been exposed to COVID-19. The genes are TRBV7-8 and TRBJ1-5; D perhaps matches TRBD1 (5 bases). The CDR3 loop is CASSLSWRGNQPQHF. The DNA for the CDR3 is TGTGCCAGCAGCTTAAGTTGGAGGGGTAATCAGCCCCAGCATTTT.